Only a few counts were recorded for the clone carrying this TCR beta chain. These data originate in a study of blood T cells in healthy people across ages. Trimming took 2 bases from V and 4 from J, leaving 12 bases between them. Germline V gene sequence: CDR1 SGHVS, CDR2 FQNEAQ. This CDR3 has 15 residues. A second about 7 to 12 cycle PCR used barcoded and J-beta primers. TCRdb reprocessed the 5' RACE reads via MiXCR and lists one record per CDR3 protein. The sample has around 1,500,000 distinct CDR3 sequences, 28% seen once; the top ten hold roughly 8.2%. This receptor was identified in a woman aged 25 to 45 in good health. The chain links TRBV7-8 to TRBJ2-4, with D perhaps being TRBD1 or TRBD2 (5 bases each). The sample comprised blood. CDR3 coding DNA: TGTGCCAGCAGCTTATCGGGGACCCGAAAAAACATTCAGTACTTC. Protein: CASSLSGTRKNIQYF.